These T cell receptor beta chains were read from a single sample in a study of cytomegalovirus exposure and HLA in healthy donors. The protocol was immunoSEQ multiplex PCR, while the TCRdb copy is restricted to in-frame clones and leaves out a portion. The sample lists some 150,000 clones; 70% were seen once. Specimen: PBMCs. These receptors originate from a woman aged 55-75 years in good health and CMV-seropositive. CDR3s include the opening cysteine and the closing phenylalanine or tryptophan. D genes are given only for firm matches. Size values are once, few and many counts, or a class for expanded clones, and some rows have none.

j_call: TRBJ1-3
v_call: TRBV7-9
clone_size: .
d_call: .
cdr3_nt: TGTGCCAGCAGCTTAGCGCTAGCCTCTGGAAACACCATATATTTT
cdr3_aa: CASSLALASGNTIYF

j_call: TRBJ1-1
v_call: TRBV6-5
clone_size: few
d_call: .
cdr3_nt: TGTGCCAGCAGTTACCGGGGGGACACTGAAGCTTTCTTT
cdr3_aa: CASSYRGDTEAFF

j_call: TRBJ2-3
v_call: TRBV4-1
clone_size: .
d_call: .
cdr3_nt: TGCGCCAGCAGCCAAGATCCTTCTAGCACAGATACGCAGTATTTT
cdr3_aa: CASSQDPSSTDTQYF

j_call: TRBJ2-1
v_call: TRBV10-3
clone_size: .
d_call: TRBD1
cdr3_nt: TGTGCCATCAGTGAGTCGACCGGGACAGGGGGTCAAAATGAGCAGTTCTTC
cdr3_aa: CAISESTGTGGQNEQFF

j_call: TRBJ1-5
v_call: TRBV28
clone_size: .
d_call: .
cdr3_nt: TGTGCCAGCACCAAGGCCGCCGGGACAAGGAATCAGCCCCAGCATTTT
cdr3_aa: CASTKAAGTRNQPQHF

j_call: TRBJ2-7
v_call: TRBV15
clone_size: .
d_call: .
cdr3_nt: TGTGCCACCAGCAGGGGATCCCTGAGGGCGGGAAGAGGCTACGAGCAGTACTTC
cdr3_aa: CATSRGSLRAGRGYEQYF

j_call: TRBJ1-1
v_call: TRBV5-6
clone_size: .
d_call: TRBD1
cdr3_nt: TGTGCCAGCAGCTCGGACAGGGGGTGGAACACTGAAGCTTTCTTT
cdr3_aa: CASSSDRGWNTEAFF

j_call: TRBJ1-2
v_call: TRBV7-9
clone_size: .
d_call: TRBD1
cdr3_nt: TGTGCCAGCATCCCCCCGGACAGGATCTATGGCTACACCTTC
cdr3_aa: CASIPPDRIYGYTF

j_call: TRBJ2-5
v_call: TRBV5-1
clone_size: .
d_call: TRBD2
cdr3_nt: TGCGCCAGCAGTACTGGACTAGCGGGAGGTTTACAAGAGACCCAGTACTTC
cdr3_aa: CASSTGLAGGLQETQYF

j_call: TRBJ2-1
v_call: TRBV27
clone_size: .
d_call: TRBD2
cdr3_nt: TGTGCCAGCCAGCCGGGACTAGCGGGAGGGGGGCAGTTCTTC
cdr3_aa: CASQPGLAGGGQFF

j_call: TRBJ1-5
v_call: TRBV6-6
clone_size: .
d_call: .
cdr3_nt: TGTGCCAGCACCGCGTATTCGGGTAGCAATCAGCCCCAGCATTTT
cdr3_aa: CASTAYSGSNQPQHF

j_call: TRBJ2-3
v_call: TRBV11-2
clone_size: .
d_call: .
cdr3_nt: TGTGCCAGCAGCTCCACAGGGAGCACAGATACGCAGTATTTT
cdr3_aa: CASSSTGSTDTQYF

j_call: TRBJ2-3
v_call: TRBV5-1
clone_size: few
d_call: .
cdr3_nt: TGCGCCAGCAGCTTGGCGGACAGAACCACAGATACGCAGTATTTT
cdr3_aa: CASSLADRTTDTQYF

j_call: TRBJ1-3
v_call: TRBV6-5
clone_size: .
d_call: .
cdr3_nt: TGTGCCAGCAGATCGGAGTTCTCTGGAAACACCATATATTTT
cdr3_aa: CASRSEFSGNTIYF

j_call: TRBJ1-5
v_call: TRBV6-5
clone_size: once
d_call: .
cdr3_nt: TGTGCCAGCAGTTTGACCCAAGCCAGGGAGCCCCAGCATTTT
cdr3_aa: CASSLTQAREPQHF

j_call: TRBJ2-7
v_call: TRBV28
clone_size: .
d_call: .
cdr3_nt: TGTGCCAGCAGAAAAGACAGCAACGAGCAGTACTTC
cdr3_aa: CASRKDSNEQYF

j_call: TRBJ1-1
v_call: TRBV7-9
clone_size: once
d_call: .
cdr3_nt: TGTGCCAGCAGCCCCCTAAGCGGGGGCACCTCAGGGACTGAAGCTTTCTTT
cdr3_aa: CASSPLSGGTSGTEAFF

j_call: TRBJ1-1
v_call: TRBV2
clone_size: .
d_call: .
cdr3_nt: TGTGCCAGCAGTGATCGACTCCCGAACACTGAAGCTTTCTTT
cdr3_aa: CASSDRLPNTEAFF

j_call: TRBJ1-4
v_call: TRBV18
clone_size: .
d_call: .
cdr3_nt: TGTGCCAGCTCACCACCGGGGCAGGGGATTGGAAAACTGTTTTTT
cdr3_aa: CASSPPGQGIGKLFF

j_call: TRBJ1-5
v_call: TRBV6-1
clone_size: .
d_call: .
cdr3_nt: TGTGCCAGCAGCGGTTATAGCAATCAGCCCCAGCATTTT
cdr3_aa: CASSGYSNQPQHF

j_call: TRBJ1-4
v_call: TRBV25-1
clone_size: few
d_call: TRBD1
cdr3_nt: TGTGCCAGCAGTGATCGACAGGGCCTAATGAAAAGATTGTTTTTT
cdr3_aa: CASSDRQGLMKRLFF

j_call: TRBJ1-6
v_call: TRBV4-2
clone_size: once
d_call: .
cdr3_nt: TGTGCCAGCAGCCAAAACAGGGATTCACCCCTCCACTTT
cdr3_aa: CASSQNRDSPLHF

j_call: TRBJ2-2
v_call: TRBV30
clone_size: .
d_call: .
cdr3_nt: TGTGCCTGGAGTGTACTCAGGGCTAACACCGGGGAGCTGTTTTTT
cdr3_aa: CAWSVLRANTGELFF

j_call: TRBJ1-5
v_call: TRBV15
clone_size: .
d_call: TRBD1
cdr3_nt: TGTGCCACCAGCAGAAGGCTAATAACAGGGGGCGGACAGCCCCAGCATTTT
cdr3_aa: CATSRRLITGGGQPQHF

j_call: TRBJ2-5
v_call: TRBV15
clone_size: .
d_call: .
cdr3_nt: TGTGCCACCAGCAGGTCCAGGGGAGCCCAAGAGACCCAGTACTTC
cdr3_aa: CATSRSRGAQETQYF

j_call: TRBJ1-2
v_call: TRBV5-1
clone_size: few
d_call: .
cdr3_nt: TGCGCCAGCAGCTACAGGGTAAACTATGGCTACACCTTC
cdr3_aa: CASSYRVNYGYTF

j_call: TRBJ1-4
v_call: TRBV7-8
clone_size: .
d_call: .
cdr3_nt: TGTGCCAGCAGCTTGGGAGCCGGTGAAAAACTGTTTTTT
cdr3_aa: CASSLGAGEKLFF

j_call: TRBJ2-7
v_call: TRBV18
clone_size: .
d_call: TRBD2
cdr3_nt: TGTGCCAGCTCACCGAGCGGGAGGGCCGGGGAGCAGTACTTC
cdr3_aa: CASSPSGRAGEQYF

j_call: TRBJ1-3
v_call: TRBV6-5
clone_size: .
d_call: .
cdr3_nt: TGTACCACCCGGCCGGGGGGCTTCTCTGGAAACACCATATATTTT
cdr3_aa: CTTRPGGFSGNTIYF

j_call: TRBJ2-5
v_call: TRBV7-2
clone_size: .
d_call: TRBD1
cdr3_nt: TGTGCCAGCAGCTCAAGCGGGACAGGGGGCCTGGAGACCCAGTACTTC
cdr3_aa: CASSSSGTGGLETQYF

j_call: TRBJ2-3
v_call: TRBV11-2
clone_size: .
d_call: .
cdr3_nt: TGTGCCAGCAGCTTGATTCAGGGATTCACAGATACGCAGTATTTT
cdr3_aa: CASSLIQGFTDTQYF

j_call: TRBJ1-3
v_call: TRBV11-2
clone_size: few
d_call: TRBD1
cdr3_nt: TGTGCCAGCAGCTTAGATGGCGGGACAGTCTCTGGAAACACCATATATTTT
cdr3_aa: CASSLDGGTVSGNTIYF

j_call: TRBJ1-2
v_call: TRBV9
clone_size: .
d_call: .
cdr3_nt: TGTGCCAGCAGCGCCCCCGGGGGCTACACCTTC
cdr3_aa: CASSAPGGYTF

j_call: TRBJ2-7
v_call: TRBV2
clone_size: .
d_call: TRBD2
cdr3_nt: TGTGCCAGCAGTGAGCGGACTAGCGCCACCTACGAGCAGTACTTC
cdr3_aa: CASSERTSATYEQYF

j_call: TRBJ2-1
v_call: TRBV10-3
clone_size: .
d_call: TRBD2
cdr3_nt: TGTGCCATCAGTGAGTCTGGGGGGGTGCTAGCCTACAATGAGCAGTTCTTC
cdr3_aa: CAISESGGVLAYNEQFF

j_call: TRBJ2-1
v_call: TRBV20-1
clone_size: .
d_call: .
cdr3_nt: TGCAGTGCTAGGAGAGATGAGCAGTTCTTC
cdr3_aa: CSARRDEQFF